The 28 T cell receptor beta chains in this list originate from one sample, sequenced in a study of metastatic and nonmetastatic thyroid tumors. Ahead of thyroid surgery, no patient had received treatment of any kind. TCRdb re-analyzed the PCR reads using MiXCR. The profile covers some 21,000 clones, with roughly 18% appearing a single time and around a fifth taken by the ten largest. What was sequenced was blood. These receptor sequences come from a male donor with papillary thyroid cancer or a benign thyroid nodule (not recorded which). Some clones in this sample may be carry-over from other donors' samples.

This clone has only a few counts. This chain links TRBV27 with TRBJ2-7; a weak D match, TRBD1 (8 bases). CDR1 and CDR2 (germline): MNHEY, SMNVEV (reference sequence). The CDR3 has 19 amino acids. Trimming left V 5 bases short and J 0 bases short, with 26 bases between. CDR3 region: CASSEGRWGGQVSSYEQYF. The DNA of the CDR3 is TGTGCCAGCAGTGAAGGAAGGTGGGGGGGACAGGTAAGCTCCTACGAGCAGTACTTC.

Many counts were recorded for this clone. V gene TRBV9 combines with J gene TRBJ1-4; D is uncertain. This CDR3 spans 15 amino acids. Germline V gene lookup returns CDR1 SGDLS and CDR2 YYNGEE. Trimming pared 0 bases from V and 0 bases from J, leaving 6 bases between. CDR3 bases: TGTGCCAGCAGCGTAGATTACTCAACTAATGAAAAACTGTTTTTT. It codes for CASSVDYSTNEKLFF.

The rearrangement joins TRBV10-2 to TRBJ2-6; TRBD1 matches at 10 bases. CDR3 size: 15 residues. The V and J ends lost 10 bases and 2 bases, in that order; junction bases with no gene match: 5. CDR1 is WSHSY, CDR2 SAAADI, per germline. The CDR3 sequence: CATVGQGAGANVLTF. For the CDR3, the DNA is TGCGCCACGGTTGGACAGGGGGCTGGGGCCAACGTCCTGACTTTC.

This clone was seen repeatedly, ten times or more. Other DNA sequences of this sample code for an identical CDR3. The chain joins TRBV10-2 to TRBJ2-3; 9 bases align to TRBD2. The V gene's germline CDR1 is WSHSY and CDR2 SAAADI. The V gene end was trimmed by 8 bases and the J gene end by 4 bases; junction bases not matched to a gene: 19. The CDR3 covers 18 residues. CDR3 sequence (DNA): TGCGCCAGCCCTCCGGTGATAGCGGGGGTGATCGGGGCAGATACGCAGTATTTT. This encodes CASPPVIAGVIGADTQYF.

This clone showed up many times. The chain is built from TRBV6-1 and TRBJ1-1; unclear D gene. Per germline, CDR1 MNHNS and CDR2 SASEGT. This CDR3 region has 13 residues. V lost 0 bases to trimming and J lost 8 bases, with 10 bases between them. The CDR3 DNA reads TGTGCCAGCAGTGAAGCGCGTGTCAGCGAAGCTTTCTTT. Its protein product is CASSEARVSEAFF.

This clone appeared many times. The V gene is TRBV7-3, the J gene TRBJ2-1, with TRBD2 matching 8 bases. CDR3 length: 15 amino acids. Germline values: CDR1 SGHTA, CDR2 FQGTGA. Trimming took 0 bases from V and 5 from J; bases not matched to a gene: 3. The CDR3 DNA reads TGTGCCAGCAGCTTAACCGGGACTAGGGACAATGAGCAGTTCTTC. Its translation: CASSLTGTRDNEQFF.

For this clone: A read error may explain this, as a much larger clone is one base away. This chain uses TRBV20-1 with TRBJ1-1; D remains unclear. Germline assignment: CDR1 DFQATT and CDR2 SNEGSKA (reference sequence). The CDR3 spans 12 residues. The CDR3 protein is CSAAQLNIEAFF. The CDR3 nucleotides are TGCAGTGCGGCACAACTGAACATTGAAGCTTTCTTT.

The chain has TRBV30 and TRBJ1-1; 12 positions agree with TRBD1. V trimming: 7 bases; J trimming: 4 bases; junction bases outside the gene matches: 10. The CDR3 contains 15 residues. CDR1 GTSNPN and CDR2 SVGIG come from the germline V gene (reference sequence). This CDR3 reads CALEPRDRGLTEAFF. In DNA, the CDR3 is TGTGCCTTGGAGCCGAGGGACAGGGGGCTCACTGAAGCTTTCTTT.

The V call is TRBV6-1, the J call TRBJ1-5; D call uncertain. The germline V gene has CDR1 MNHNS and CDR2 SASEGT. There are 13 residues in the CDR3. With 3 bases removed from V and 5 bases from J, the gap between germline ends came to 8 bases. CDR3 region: CASSETCYQPQHF. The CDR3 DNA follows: TGTGCCAGCAGTGAGACATGTTATCAGCCCCAGCATTTT.

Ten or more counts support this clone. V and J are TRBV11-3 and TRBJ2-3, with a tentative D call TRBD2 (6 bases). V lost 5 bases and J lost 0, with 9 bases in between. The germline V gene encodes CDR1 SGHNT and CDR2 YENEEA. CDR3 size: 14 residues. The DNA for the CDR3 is TGTGCCAGCAGCCTCGGGACTAGCACAGATACGCAGTATTTT. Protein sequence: CASSLGTSTDTQYF.

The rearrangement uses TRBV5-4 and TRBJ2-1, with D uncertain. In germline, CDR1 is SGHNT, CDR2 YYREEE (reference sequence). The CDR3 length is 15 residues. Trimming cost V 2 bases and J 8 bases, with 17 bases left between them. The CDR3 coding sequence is TGTGCCAGCAGCTTTAACCGCGAATTCGACGATGAGCAGTTCTTC. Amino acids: CASSFNREFDDEQFF.

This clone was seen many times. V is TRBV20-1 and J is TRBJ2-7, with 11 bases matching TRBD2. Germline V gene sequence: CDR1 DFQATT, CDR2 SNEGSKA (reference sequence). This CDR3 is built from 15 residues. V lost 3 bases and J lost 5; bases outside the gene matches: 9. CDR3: CSARRSSGRIHEQYF. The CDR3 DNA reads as TGCAGTGCTAGGAGGTCTAGCGGGAGGATCCACGAGCAGTACTTC.

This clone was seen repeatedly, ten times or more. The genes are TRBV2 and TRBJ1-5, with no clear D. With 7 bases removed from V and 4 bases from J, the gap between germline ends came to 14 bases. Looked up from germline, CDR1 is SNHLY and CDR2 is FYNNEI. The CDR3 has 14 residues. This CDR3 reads CASNPSGRNQPQHF. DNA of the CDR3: TGTGCCAGCAATCCTTCCGGGCGGAATCAGCCCCAGCATTTT.

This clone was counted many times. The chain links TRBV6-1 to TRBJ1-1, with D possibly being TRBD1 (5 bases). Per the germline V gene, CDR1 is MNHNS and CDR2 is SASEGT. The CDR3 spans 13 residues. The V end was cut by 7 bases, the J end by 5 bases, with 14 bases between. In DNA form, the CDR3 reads TGTGCCAGCATGGGAGGGGTGGGTACTGAAGCTTTCTTT. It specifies CASMGGVGTEAFF.

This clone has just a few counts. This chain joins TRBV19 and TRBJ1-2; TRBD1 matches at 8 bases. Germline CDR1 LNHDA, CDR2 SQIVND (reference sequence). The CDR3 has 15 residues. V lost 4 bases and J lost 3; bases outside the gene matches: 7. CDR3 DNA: TGTGCCAGTAGTAACCTGGACAGGGTTGACTATGGCTACACCTTC. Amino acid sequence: CASSNLDRVDYGYTF.

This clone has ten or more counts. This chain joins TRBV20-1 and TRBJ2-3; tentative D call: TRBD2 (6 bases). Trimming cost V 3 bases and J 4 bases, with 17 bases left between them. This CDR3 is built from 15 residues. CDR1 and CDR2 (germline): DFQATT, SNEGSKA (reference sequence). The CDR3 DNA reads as TGCAGTGCTAGGGTGACTAGTTCCTCAGCAGATACGCAGTATTTT. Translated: CSARVTSSSADTQYF.

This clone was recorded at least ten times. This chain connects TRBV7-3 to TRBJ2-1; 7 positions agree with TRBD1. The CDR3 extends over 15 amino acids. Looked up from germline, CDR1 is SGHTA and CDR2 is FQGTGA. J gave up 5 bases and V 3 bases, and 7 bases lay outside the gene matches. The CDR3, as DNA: TGTGCCAGCAGCTTCCGGCAGGGGGTAAACAATGAGCAGTTCTTC. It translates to CASSFRQGVNNEQFF.

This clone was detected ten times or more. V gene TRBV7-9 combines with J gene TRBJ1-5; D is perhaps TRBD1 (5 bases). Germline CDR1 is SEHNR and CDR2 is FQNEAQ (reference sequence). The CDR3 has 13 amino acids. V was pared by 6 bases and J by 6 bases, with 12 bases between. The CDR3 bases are TGTGCCAGCAGTGAATCAAGGGGTCAGCCCCAGCATTTT. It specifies CASSESRGQPQHF.

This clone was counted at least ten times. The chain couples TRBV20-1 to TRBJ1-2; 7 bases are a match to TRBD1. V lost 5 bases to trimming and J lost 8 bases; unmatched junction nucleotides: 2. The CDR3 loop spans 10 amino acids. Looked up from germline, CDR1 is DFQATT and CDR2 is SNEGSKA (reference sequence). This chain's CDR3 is CSADRDGYTF. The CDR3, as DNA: TGCAGTGCTGACAGGGACGGCTACACCTTC.

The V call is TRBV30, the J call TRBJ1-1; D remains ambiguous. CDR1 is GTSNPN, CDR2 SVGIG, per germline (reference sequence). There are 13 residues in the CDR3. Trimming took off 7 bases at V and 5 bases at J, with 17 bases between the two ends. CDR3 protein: CASRDKGWTEAFF. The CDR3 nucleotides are TGTGCCTCGAGGGATAAGGGTTGGACTGAAGCTTTCTTT.

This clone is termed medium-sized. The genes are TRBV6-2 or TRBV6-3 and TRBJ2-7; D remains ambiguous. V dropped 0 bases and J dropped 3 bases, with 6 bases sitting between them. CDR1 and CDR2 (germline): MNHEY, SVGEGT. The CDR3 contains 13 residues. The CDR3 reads CASSYSIGYEQYF. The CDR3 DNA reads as TGTGCCAGCAGTTACTCGATCGGCTACGAGCAGTACTTC.

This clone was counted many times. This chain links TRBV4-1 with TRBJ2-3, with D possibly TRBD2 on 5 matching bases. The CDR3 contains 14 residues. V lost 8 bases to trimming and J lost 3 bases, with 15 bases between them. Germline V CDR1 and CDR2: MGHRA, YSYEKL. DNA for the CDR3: TGCGCCAGCCCTGGGGAGCCGAGAACAGATACGCAGTATTTT. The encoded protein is CASPGEPRTDTQYF.

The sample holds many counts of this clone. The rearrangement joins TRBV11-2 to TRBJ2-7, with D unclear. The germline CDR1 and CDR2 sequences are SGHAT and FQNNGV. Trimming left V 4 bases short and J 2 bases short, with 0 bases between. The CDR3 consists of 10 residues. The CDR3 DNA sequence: TGTGCCAGCAGCTCCTACGAGCAGTACTTC. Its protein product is CASSSYEQYF. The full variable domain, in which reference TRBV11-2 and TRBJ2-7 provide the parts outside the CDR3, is EAGVAQSPRYKIIEKRQSVAFWCNPISGHATLYWYQQILGQGPKLLIQFQNNGVVDDSQLPKDRFSAERLKGVDSTLKIQPAKLEDSAVYLCASSSYEQYFGPGTRLTVT.

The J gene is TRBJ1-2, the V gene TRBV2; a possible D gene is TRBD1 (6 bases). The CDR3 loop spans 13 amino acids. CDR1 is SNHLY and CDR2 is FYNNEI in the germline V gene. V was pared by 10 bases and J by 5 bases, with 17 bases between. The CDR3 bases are TGTGCCACAATCCCCGACAGGTTATATGGCTACACCTTC. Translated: CATIPDRLYGYTF.

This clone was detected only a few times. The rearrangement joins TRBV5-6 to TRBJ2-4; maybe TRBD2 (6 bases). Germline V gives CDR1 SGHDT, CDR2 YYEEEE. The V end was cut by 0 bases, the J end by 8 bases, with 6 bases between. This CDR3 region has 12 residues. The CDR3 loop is CASSLGGDIQYF. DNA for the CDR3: TGTGCCAGCAGCTTGGGGGGGGACATTCAGTACTTC. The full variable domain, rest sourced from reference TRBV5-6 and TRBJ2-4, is DAGVTQSPTHLIKTRGQQVTLRCSPKSGHDTVSWYQQALGQGPQFIFQYYEEEERQRGNFPDRFSGHQFPNYSSELNVNALLLGDSALYLCASSLGGDIQYFGAGTRLSVL.

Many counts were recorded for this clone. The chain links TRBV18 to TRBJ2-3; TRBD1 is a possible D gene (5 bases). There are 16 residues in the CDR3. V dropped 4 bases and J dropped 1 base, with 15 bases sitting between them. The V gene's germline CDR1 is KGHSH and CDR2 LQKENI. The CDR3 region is CASSLNVQGGTDTQYF. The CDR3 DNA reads TGTGCCAGCTCACTAAACGTTCAGGGTGGCACAGATACGCAGTATTTT.

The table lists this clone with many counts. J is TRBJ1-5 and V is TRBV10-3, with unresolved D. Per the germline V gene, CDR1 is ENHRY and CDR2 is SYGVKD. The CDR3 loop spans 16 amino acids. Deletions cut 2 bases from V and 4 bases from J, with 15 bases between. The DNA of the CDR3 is TGTGCCATCAGTGAGAACCCCCGAGAACTTAATCAGCCCCAGCATTTT. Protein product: CAISENPRELNQPQHF.

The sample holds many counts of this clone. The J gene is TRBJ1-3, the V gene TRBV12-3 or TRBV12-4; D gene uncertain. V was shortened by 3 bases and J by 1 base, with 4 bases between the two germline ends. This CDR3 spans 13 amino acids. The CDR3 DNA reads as TGTGCCAGCAGTTTCCGGTCTGGAAACACCATATATTTT. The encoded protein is CASSFRSGNTIYF.